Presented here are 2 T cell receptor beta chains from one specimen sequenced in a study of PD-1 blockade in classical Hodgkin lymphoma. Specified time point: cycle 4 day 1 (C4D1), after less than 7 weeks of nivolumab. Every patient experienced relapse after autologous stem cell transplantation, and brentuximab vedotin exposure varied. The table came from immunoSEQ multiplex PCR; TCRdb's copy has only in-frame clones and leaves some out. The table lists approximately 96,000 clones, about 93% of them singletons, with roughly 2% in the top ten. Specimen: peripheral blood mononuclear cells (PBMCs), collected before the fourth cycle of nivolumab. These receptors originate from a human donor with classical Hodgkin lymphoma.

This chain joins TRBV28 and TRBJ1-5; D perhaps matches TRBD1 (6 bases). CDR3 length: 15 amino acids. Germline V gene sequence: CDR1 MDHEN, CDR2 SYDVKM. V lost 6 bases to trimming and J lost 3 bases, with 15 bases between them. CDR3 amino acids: CASSKTGPDNQPQHF. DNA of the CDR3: TGTGCCAGCAGCAAAACAGGGCCTGACAATCAGCCCCAGCATTTT.

CDR3 in DNA: TGTGCCAGCAGTGAAGGGGCACCCGACACAGATACGCAGTATTTT. It codes for CASSEGAPDTDTQYF. The chain couples TRBV6-1 to TRBJ2-3, with unresolved D. V shed 1 base and J shed 2 bases, with 10 bases lying between them. The CDR3 contains 15 residues. CDR1 and CDR2 (germline): MNHNS, SASEGT.